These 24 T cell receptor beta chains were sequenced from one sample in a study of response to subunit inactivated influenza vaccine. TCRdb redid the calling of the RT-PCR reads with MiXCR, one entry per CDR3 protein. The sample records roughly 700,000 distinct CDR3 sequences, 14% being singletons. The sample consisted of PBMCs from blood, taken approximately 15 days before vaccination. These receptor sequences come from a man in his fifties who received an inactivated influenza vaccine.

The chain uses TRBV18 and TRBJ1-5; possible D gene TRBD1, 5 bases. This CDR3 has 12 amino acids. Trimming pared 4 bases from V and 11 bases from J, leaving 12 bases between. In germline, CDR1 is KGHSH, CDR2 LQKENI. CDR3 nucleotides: TGTGCCAGCTCACGACCAAGAGGGGCCCAGCATTTT. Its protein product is CASSRPRGAQHF.

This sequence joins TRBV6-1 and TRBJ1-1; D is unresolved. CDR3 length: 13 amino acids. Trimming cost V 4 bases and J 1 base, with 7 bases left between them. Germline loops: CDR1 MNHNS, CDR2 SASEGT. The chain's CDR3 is CASSVRQNTEAFF. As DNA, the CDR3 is TGTGCCAGCAGTGTGCGTCAGAACACTGAAGCTTTCTTT.

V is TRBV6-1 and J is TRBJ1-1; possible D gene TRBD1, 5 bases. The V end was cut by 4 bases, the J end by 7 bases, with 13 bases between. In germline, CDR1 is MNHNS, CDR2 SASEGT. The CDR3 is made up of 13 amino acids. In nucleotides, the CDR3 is TGTGCCAGCAGTGTAGGGACGGGGATTGAAGCTTTCTTT. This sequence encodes CASSVGTGIEAFF.

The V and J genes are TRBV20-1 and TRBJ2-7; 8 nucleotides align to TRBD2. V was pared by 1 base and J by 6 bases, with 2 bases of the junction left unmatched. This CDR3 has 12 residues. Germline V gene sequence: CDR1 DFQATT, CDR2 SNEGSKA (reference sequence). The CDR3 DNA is TGCAGTGCTAGAGCGGGAGGGAGCGAGCAGTACTTC. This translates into CSARAGGSEQYF.

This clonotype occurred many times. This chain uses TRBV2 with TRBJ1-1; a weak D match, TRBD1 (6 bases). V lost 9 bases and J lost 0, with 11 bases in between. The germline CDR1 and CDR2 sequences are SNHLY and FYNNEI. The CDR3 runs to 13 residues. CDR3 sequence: CASSGVMNTEAFF. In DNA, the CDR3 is TGTGCCAGTTCAGGGGTCATGAACACTGAAGCTTTCTTT.

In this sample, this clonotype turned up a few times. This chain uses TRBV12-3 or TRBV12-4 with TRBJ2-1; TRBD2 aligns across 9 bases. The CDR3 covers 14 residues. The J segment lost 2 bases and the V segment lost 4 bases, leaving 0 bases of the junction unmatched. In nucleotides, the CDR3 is TGTGCCAGCAGTTCTAGCGGGACCTACAATGAGCAGTTCTTC. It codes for CASSSSGTYNEQFF.

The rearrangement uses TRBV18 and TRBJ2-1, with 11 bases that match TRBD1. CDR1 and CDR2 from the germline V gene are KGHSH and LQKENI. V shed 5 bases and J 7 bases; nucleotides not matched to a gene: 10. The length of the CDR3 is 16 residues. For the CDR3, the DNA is TGTGCCAGCTCATATTGGGACAGGGGGACCGGGAATGAGCAGTTCTTC. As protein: CASSYWDRGTGNEQFF.

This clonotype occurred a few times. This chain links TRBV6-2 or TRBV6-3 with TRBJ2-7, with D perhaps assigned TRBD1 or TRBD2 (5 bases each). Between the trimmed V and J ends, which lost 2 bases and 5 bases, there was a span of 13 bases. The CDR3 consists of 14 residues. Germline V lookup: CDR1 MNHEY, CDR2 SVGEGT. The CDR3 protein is CASSYIAGSHEQYF. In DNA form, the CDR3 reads TGTGCCAGCAGTTACATAGCAGGGAGCCACGAGCAGTACTTC.

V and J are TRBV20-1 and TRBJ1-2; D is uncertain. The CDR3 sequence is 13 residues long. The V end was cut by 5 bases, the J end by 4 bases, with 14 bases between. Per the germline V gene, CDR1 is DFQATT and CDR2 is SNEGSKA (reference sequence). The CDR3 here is CSAVVQDFYGYTF. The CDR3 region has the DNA TGCAGTGCTGTTGTGCAGGATTTCTATGGCTACACCTTC.

The CDR3 spells CASSRADRAMTGELFF. In DNA, the CDR3 is TGCGCCAGCAGCAGGGCCGACAGGGCGATGACCGGGGAGCTGTTTTTT. The chain couples TRBV5-1 to TRBJ2-2; the match to TRBD1 covers 7 bases. Germline lookup yields CDR1 SGHRS and CDR2 YFSETQ. There are 16 residues in the CDR3. V lost 4 bases, J lost 5 bases, and 11 bases stayed unmatched.

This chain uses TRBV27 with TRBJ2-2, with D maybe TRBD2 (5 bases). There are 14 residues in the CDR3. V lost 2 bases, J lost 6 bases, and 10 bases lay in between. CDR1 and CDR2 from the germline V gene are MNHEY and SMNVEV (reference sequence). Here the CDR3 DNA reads TGTGCCAGCAGTTTAAACGGGATCGCCGGGGAGCTGTTTTTT. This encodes CASSLNGIAGELFF.

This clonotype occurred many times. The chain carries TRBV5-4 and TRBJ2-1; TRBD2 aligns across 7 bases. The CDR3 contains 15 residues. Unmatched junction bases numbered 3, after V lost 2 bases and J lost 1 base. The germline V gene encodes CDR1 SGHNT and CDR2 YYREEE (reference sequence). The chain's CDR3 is CASSFGGGSYNEQFF. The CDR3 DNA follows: TGTGCCAGCAGCTTCGGGGGAGGGTCCTACAATGAGCAGTTCTTC. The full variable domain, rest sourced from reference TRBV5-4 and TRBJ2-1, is ETGVTQSPTHLIKTRGQQVTLRCSSQSGHNTVSWYQQALGQGPQFIFQYYREEENGRGNFPPRFSGLQFPNYSSELNVNALELDDSALYLCASSFGGGSYNEQFFGPGTRLTVL.

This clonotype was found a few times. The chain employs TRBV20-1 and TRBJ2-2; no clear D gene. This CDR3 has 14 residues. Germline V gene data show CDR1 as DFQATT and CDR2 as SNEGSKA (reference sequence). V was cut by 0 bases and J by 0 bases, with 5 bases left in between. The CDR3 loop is CSAREITNTGELFF. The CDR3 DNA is TGCAGTGCTAGAGAGATTACGAACACCGGGGAGCTGTTTTTT.

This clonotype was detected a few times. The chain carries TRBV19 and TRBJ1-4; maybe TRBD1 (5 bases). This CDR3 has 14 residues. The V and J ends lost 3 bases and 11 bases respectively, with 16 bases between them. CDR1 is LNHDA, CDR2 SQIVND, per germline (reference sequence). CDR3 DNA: TGTGCCAGTAGTATCAACGGACGACAGCGGAAACTGTTTTTT. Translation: CASSINGRQRKLFF.

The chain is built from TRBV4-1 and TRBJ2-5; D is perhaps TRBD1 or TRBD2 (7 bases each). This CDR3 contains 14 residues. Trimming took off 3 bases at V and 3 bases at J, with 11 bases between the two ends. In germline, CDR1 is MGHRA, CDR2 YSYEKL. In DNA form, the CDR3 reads TGCGCCAGCAGCCACCCAGGGGGGGAAGAGACCCAGTACTTC. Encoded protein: CASSHPGGEETQYF.

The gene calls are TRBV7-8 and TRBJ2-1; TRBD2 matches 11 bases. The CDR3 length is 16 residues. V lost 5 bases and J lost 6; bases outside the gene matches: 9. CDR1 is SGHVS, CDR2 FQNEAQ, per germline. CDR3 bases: TGTGCCAGCAGCCCAGCCGGGACTAGCGGCTCCAATGAGCAGTTCTTC. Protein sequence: CASSPAGTSGSNEQFF.

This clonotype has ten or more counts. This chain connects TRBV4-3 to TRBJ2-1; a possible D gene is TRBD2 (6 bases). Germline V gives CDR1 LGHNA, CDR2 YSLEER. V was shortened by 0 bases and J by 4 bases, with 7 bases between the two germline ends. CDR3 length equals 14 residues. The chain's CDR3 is CASSQDRGYNEQFF. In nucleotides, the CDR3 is TGCGCCAGCAGCCAAGATCGGGGGTACAATGAGCAGTTCTTC.

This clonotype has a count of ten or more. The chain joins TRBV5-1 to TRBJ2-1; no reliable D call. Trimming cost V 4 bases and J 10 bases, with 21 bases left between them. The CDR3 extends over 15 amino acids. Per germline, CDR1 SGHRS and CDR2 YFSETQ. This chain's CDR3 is CASSIQLPVLGEQFF. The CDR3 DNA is TGCGCCAGCAGCATACAGCTACCAGTGTTAGGGGAGCAGTTCTTC.

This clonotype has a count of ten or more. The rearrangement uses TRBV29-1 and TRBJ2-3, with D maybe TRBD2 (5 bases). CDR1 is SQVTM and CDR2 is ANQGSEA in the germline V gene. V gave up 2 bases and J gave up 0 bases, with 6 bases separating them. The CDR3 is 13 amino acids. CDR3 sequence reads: CSVERGSTDTQYF. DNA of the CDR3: TGCAGCGTTGAACGGGGAAGCACAGATACGCAGTATTTT.

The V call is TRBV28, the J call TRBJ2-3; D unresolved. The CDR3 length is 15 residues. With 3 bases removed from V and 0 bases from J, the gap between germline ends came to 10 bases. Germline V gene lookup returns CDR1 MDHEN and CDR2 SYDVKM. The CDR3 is CASSFSPVSTDTQYF. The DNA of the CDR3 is TGTGCCAGCAGTTTCTCCCCGGTTAGCACAGATACGCAGTATTTT.

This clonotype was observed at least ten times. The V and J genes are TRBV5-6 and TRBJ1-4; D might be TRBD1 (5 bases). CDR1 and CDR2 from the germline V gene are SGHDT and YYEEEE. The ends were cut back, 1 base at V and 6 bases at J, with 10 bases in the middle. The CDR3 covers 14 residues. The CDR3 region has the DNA TGTGCCAGCAGCTTGCGAGGGACGGATGAAAAACTGTTTTTT. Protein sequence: CASSLRGTDEKLFF.

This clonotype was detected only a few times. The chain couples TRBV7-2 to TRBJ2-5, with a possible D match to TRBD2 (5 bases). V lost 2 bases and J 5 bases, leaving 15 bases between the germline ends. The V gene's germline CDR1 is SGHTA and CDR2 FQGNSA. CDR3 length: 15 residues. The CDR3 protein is CASSLIGRPGETQYF. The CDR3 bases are TGTGCCAGCAGCTTAATCGGCCGTCCGGGGGAGACCCAGTACTTC.

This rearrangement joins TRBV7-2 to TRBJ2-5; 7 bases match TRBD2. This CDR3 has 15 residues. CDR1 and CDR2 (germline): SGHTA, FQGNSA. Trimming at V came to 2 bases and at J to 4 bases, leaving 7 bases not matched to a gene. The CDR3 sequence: CASSLRRGRSETQYF. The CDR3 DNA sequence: TGTGCCAGCAGCTTAAGGCGGGGGAGATCAGAGACCCAGTACTTC.

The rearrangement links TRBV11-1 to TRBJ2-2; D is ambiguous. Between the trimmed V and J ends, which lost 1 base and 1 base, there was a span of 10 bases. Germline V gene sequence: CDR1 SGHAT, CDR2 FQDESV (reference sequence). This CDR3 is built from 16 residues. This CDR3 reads CASSLGQILNTGELFF. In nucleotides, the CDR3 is TGTGCCAGCAGCTTAGGTCAGATACTGAACACCGGGGAGCTGTTTTTT.